Below are 18 T cell receptor beta chains sequenced from a single sample in a study of blood T cell repertoires in COVID-19 (dated by TCRdb to 2020 to 2021). Library preparation used the immunoSEQ multiplex PCR assay. The source is immuneACCESS, and TCRdb retained only in-frame sequences with V and J called. Part of the clones is not carried over; for the studies checked, unresolved V genes explain less than half of this, and the remainder is unexplained. The sample table lists roughly 260,000 clones, 80% to 95% of them with a count of one. The ten largest account for less than 2.5% of the sample. The material sequenced was PBMCs or T cells enriched from blood (not recorded which). The source of these receptors is a woman aged 18 to 35 who had recovered from COVID-19.

The J gene is TRBJ2-7, the V gene TRBV2; 8 bases map to TRBD1. The ends lost 2 bases at V and 4 bases at J; junction bases unmatched: 4. The germline gives CDR1 SNHLY, CDR2 FYNNEI. The CDR3 length is 14 residues. This chain's CDR3 is CASSERTGTYEQYF. The CDR3 DNA reads TGTGCCAGCAGTGAAAGGACAGGGACTTACGAGCAGTACTTC.

The chain employs TRBV10-2 and TRBJ2-7; TRBD2 matches at 11 bases. The CDR3 sequence is 14 residues long. V shed 6 bases and J 7 bases; nucleotides not matched to a gene: 8. Germline loops: CDR1 WSHSY, CDR2 SAAADI. The CDR3 loop reads CASSVLAGAGEQYF. CDR3 DNA: TGCGCCAGCAGCGTACTAGCGGGGGCGGGGGAGCAGTACTTC.

The V gene is TRBV7-9, the J gene TRBJ1-1; D is perhaps TRBD1 (5 bases). Germline assignment: CDR1 SEHNR and CDR2 FQNEAQ (reference sequence). The CDR3 contains 16 residues. The ends were cut back, 0 bases at V and 1 base at J, with 12 bases in the middle. DNA of the CDR3: TGTGCCAGCAGCTTAGCTGGGGGGGGATGGAACACTGAAGCTTTCTTT. Translation gives CASSLAGGGWNTEAFF.

In its sample, this clone was seen once. The genes are TRBV21-1 and TRBJ1-5. TRBV21-1 counts as a pseudogene. The CDR3 runs 15 residues. The DNA of the CDR3 is TGTGCCAGCCGAGTCGGGGGTAGTGGCAATCAGCCCCAGCATTTT. This translates into CASRVGGSGNQPQHF.

The chain employs TRBV28 and TRBJ1-2; 7 bases map to TRBD1. There are 13 residues in the CDR3. CDR1 is MDHEN and CDR2 is SYDVKM in the germline V gene. V gave up 5 bases and J gave up 7 bases; unmatched junction bases: 7. The CDR3 region has the DNA TGTGCCAGCAGTCGATACTACAGGGGTGGCTACACCTTC. As protein: CASSRYYRGGYTF.

The J gene is TRBJ1-1, the V gene TRBV9; possible D gene TRBD1, 5 bases. The germline gives CDR1 SGDLS, CDR2 YYNGEE. The CDR3 contains 14 residues. V shed 4 bases and J shed 4 bases, with 14 bases lying between them. The CDR3 is CASSIRGSGTEAFF. The CDR3 DNA follows: TGTGCCAGCAGCATTAGGGGTTCCGGCACTGAAGCTTTCTTT.

The chain links TRBV4-2 to TRBJ2-1, with 11 nucleotides matching TRBD2. Germline-derived CDR1 and CDR2 are LGHNA and YNFKEQ. J gave up 4 bases and V 0 bases, and 5 bases lay outside the gene matches. This CDR3 has 17 residues. CDR3 amino acids: CASSQDPGLAGYNEQFF. The CDR3 nucleotides read TGTGCCAGCAGCCAAGACCCCGGACTAGCGGGTTACAATGAGCAGTTCTTC.

V and J are TRBV12-5 and TRBJ1-2, with D uncertain. V dropped 0 bases and J dropped 1 base, with 15 bases sitting between them. This CDR3 is 17 amino acids long. CDR1 LGHNT and CDR2 FRNRAP come from the germline V gene. CDR3: CASGLVGAGTHNYGYTF. Here the CDR3 DNA reads TGTGCTAGTGGTTTGGTAGGCGCAGGTACCCATAACTATGGCTACACCTTC.

This sequence joins TRBV25-1 and TRBJ1-2, with TRBD1 as a possible D gene (6 bases). There are 14 residues in the CDR3. Germline loops: CDR1 MGHDK, CDR2 SYGVNS. The V end was cut by 4 bases, the J end by 3 bases, with 12 bases between. The chain's CDR3 is CASSVTGGDYGYTF. As DNA, the CDR3 is TGTGCCAGCAGTGTTACGGGGGGCGACTATGGCTACACCTTC.

The chain uses TRBV24-1 and TRBJ1-2; D is undetermined. The germline V and J ends were trimmed by 1 base and 3 bases, with 5 bases remaining between them. The CDR3 covers 13 residues. Germline loops: CDR1 KGHDR, CDR2 SFDVKD. CDR3 nucleotide sequence: TGTGCCACCAGTGATTTTCTCGACTATGGCTACACCTTC. Translating it yields CATSDFLDYGYTF.

The CDR3 protein is CASRSGTKGTDTQYF. The DNA of the CDR3 is TGTGCCAGCAGATCCGGGACAAAGGGCACAGATACGCAGTATTTT. The rearrangement joins TRBV11-3 to TRBJ2-3; D might be TRBD1 (6 bases). The germline V gene encodes CDR1 SGHNT and CDR2 YENEEA. The V and J ends lost 6 bases and 1 base respectively, with 14 bases between them. This CDR3 comprises 15 residues.

The chain recombines TRBV11-3 with TRBJ1-2; D perhaps matches TRBD1 (5 bases). The CDR3 length is 16 residues. The germline gives CDR1 SGHNT, CDR2 YENEEA. Between the trimmed V and J ends, which lost 3 bases and 7 bases, there was a span of 21 bases. The DNA of the CDR3 is TGTGCCAGCAGCTTTTCACTTGAGCAGGGAGGGTTTGGCTACACCTTC. Translation: CASSFSLEQGGFGYTF.

The V and J genes are TRBV11-2 and TRBJ2-1; 10 nucleotides match TRBD2. The V gene end was trimmed by 3 bases and the J gene end by 12 bases; junction bases not matched to a gene: 8. The CDR3 loop spans 14 amino acids. The germline V gene has CDR1 SGHAT and CDR2 FQNNGV. CDR3 residues: CASSFSLAGEVQFF. DNA of the CDR3: TGTGCCAGCAGCTTTTCGCTAGCGGGGGAGGTGCAGTTCTTC.

The chain combines TRBV28 with TRBJ1-1; D is uncertain. The CDR3 has 14 amino acids. V was shortened by 6 bases and J by 1 base, with 12 bases between the two germline ends. Germline CDR1 and CDR2: MDHEN and SYDVKM. The CDR3 DNA reads TGTGCCAGCAGGATCCAGACTAAGAACACTGAAGCTTTCTTT. Its translation: CASRIQTKNTEAFF.

The V call is TRBV5-6, the J call TRBJ1-2, with TRBD1 as a possible D gene (6 bases). The germline V gene has CDR1 SGHDT and CDR2 YYEEEE. The V and J ends lost 0 bases and 3 bases respectively, with 12 bases between them. This CDR3 comprises 15 residues. CDR3 in DNA: TGTGCCAGCAGCTTGGGGCTGGGGGCCTACTATGGCTACACCTTC. This encodes CASSLGLGAYYGYTF.

The chain links TRBV2 to TRBJ1-2; D is uncertain. V gave up 3 bases and J gave up 2 bases, with 16 bases separating them. Germline assignment: CDR1 SNHLY and CDR2 FYNNEI. The CDR3 spans 16 residues. CDR3 in amino acids: CASSDSSLRLNYGYTF. The CDR3 nucleotides are TGTGCCAGCAGTGACTCGTCCCTGCGACTGAACTATGGCTACACCTTC.

The chain joins TRBV28 to TRBJ2-2, with 8 bases lining up with TRBD1. The CDR3 totals 15 residues. The V and J ends lost 5 bases and 7 bases, in that order; junction bases with no gene match: 9. Germline V lookup: CDR1 MDHEN, CDR2 SYDVKM. This CDR3 reads CASSLTGGLGGELFF. CDR3 DNA: TGTGCCAGCAGTCTTACAGGGGGGTTGGGCGGGGAGCTGTTTTTT.

The genes are TRBV15 and TRBJ1-6; unclear D gene. This CDR3 region has 17 residues. V gave up 0 bases and J gave up 0 bases, with 9 bases separating them. In germline, CDR1 is LNHNV, CDR2 YYDKDF (reference sequence). The CDR3 is CATSRDLGPSYNSPLHF. DNA of the CDR3: TGTGCCACCAGCAGAGATTTGGGCCCCTCCTATAATTCACCCCTCCACTTT.